The 8 T cell receptor beta chains below were found in one sample sequenced in a study of PD-1 blockade in classical Hodgkin lymphoma. Clones were read by immunoSEQ multiplex PCR, and TCRdb kept only the in-frame ones, dropping some. Of roughly 100,000 clones listed, roughly 89% were seen once; the top ten hold about 20%. Indicated time point: cycle 4 day 1 (C4D1), after five to seven weeks of nivolumab. Patients all relapsed after autologous stem cell transplantation, and there was variation in brentuximab vedotin exposure. The source material was peripheral blood mononuclear cells (PBMCs), sampled before the fourth cycle of nivolumab. Receptors were obtained from a human donor with classical Hodgkin lymphoma.

The V and J genes are TRBV9 and TRBJ2-1; tentative D call: TRBD2 (6 bases). The germline V gene encodes CDR1 SGDLS and CDR2 YYNGEE. The CDR3 is made up of 16 amino acids. Between the trimmed V and J ends, which lost 0 bases and 6 bases, there was a span of 16 bases. This CDR3 reads CASSVVTSGQVNEQFF. The CDR3 nucleotides read TGTGCCAGCAGCGTAGTTACCAGCGGGCAAGTCAATGAGCAGTTCTTC.

J is TRBJ1-3 and V is TRBV25-1, with 9 bases lining up with TRBD1. Losses at the gene ends were 5 bases for V and 4 bases for J; bases not matched to a gene: 3. Germline-derived CDR1 and CDR2 are MGHDK and SYGVNS. The CDR3 loop spans 14 amino acids. CDR3 residues: CASSRTGVGNTIYF. In DNA form, the CDR3 reads TGTGCCAGCAGTCGGACAGGGGTAGGAAACACCATATATTTT.

V gene TRBV6-1 combines with J gene TRBJ2-7; 12 nucleotides agree with TRBD2. CDR3 length: 15 amino acids. Germline trimming cut 5 bases from V and 3 bases from J; bases unmatched to any gene: 5. Germline CDR1 reads MNHNS; CDR2 reads SASEGT. The CDR3 here is CASSKPGLAGYEQYF. The CDR3 coding sequence is TGTGCCAGCAGTAAACCGGGACTAGCGGGCTACGAGCAGTACTTC.

V is TRBV20-1 and J is TRBJ2-7; D may be TRBD1 (5 bases). The CDR3 contains 10 residues. V lost 6 bases to trimming and J lost 6 bases, with 9 bases between them. Germline values: CDR1 DFQATT, CDR2 SNEGSKA (reference sequence). The CDR3 DNA reads as TGCAGTGCCCAGGGTAGCGAGCAGTACTTC. Amino acid sequence: CSAQGSEQYF.

J is TRBJ2-3 and V is TRBV5-1, with 9 bases matching TRBD1. CDR1 is SGHRS, CDR2 YFSETQ, per germline. J was trimmed by 3 bases and V by 4 bases; bases with no gene match: 3. The CDR3 is 14 amino acids. The CDR3 DNA follows: TGCGCCAGCAGCGCTGGACAGGGGACAGATACGCAGTATTTT. Amino acid sequence: CASSAGQGTDTQYF.

The chain links TRBV30 to TRBJ2-1, with TRBD2 matching 7 bases. Germline assignment: CDR1 GTSNPN and CDR2 SVGIG (reference sequence). This CDR3 has 15 residues. V dropped 4 bases and J dropped 4; count of bases not matched to a gene: 10. CDR3 bases: TGTGCCTGGACCCTCGGGGACTACGCATACAATGAGCAGTTCTTC. Protein sequence: CAWTLGDYAYNEQFF.

The V gene is TRBV28, the J gene TRBJ1-4, with D maybe TRBD1 (5 bases). CDR3 length: 16 amino acids. V gave up 3 bases and J gave up 2 bases, with 13 bases separating them. Germline V gene lookup returns CDR1 MDHEN and CDR2 SYDVKM. The CDR3 loop is CASSLIGGATNEKLFF. CDR3 sequence (DNA): TGTGCCAGCAGTTTGATTGGGGGAGCCACTAATGAAAAACTGTTTTTT. Variable domain in full (rest from reference TRBV28 and TRBJ1-4): DVKVTQSSRYLVKRTGEKVFLECVQDMDHENMFWYRQDPGLGLRLIYFSYDVKMKEKGDIPEGYSVSREKKERFSLILESASTNQTSMYLCASSLIGGATNEKLFFGSGTQLSVL.

This chain connects TRBV6-5 to TRBJ2-7; D is uncertain. V was trimmed by 7 bases and J by 4 bases, leaving 17 bases between them. The CDR3 has 14 residues. The germline gives CDR1 MNHEY, CDR2 SVGAGI. The CDR3 here is CASTKGPVDYEQYF. The CDR3 DNA reads TGTGCCAGCACCAAAGGGCCCGTCGATTACGAGCAGTACTTC.